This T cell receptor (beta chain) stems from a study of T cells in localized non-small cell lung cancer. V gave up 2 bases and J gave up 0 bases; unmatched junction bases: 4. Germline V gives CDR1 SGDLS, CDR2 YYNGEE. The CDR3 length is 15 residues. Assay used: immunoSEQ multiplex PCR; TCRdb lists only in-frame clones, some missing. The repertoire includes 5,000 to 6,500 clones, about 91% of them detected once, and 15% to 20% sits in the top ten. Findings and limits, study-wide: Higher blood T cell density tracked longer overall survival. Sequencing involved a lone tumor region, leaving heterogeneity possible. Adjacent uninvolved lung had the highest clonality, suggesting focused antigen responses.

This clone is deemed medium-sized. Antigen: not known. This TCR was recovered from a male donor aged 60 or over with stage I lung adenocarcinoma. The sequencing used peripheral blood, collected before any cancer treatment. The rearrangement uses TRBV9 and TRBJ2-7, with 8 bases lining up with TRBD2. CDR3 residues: CASSVGGEDSYEQYF. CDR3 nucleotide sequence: TGTGCCAGCAGCGTCGGGGGGGAGGACTCCTACGAGCAGTACTTC.